Listed here are 24 T cell receptor beta chains from one sample, sequenced in a study of molecular identifiers for immune sequencing clone quantification. TCRdb itself ran the PCR reads through MiXCR, one entry per CDR3 protein. The repertoire holds about half a million distinct CDR3 sequences, with about 25% as singletons. Sequences were obtained from naive CD8+ T cells from blood, with Jurkat cell RNA spiked in. Subset given: FACS-sorted CD8+CD4-CCR7+CD45RA+ naive T cells. The receptors were gathered from a human donor in good health. Some libraries in this study had Jurkat cell RNA spiked in.

V usage is TRBV7-9 and J usage is TRBJ2-3; a weak D match, TRBD1 (6 bases). V was shortened by 5 bases and J by 3 bases, with 12 bases between the two germline ends. The CDR3 is 14 amino acids. CDR1 SEHNR and CDR2 FQNEAQ come from the germline V gene (reference sequence). CDR3 DNA sequence: TGTGCCAGCAGCATAGGACAGAAAACAGATACGCAGTATTTT. This encodes CASSIGQKTDTQYF.

This clonotype has just a few counts. The chain is built from TRBV6-2 or TRBV6-3 and TRBJ2-5; 15 positions agree with TRBD2. The CDR3 spans 17 residues. J lost 2 bases, V lost 5 bases, and 6 bases had no gene match. CDR1 MNHEY and CDR2 SVGEGT come from the germline V gene. DNA for the CDR3: TGTGCCAGCAGTCGTATGGGACTAGCGGGGGGTCAAGAGACCCAGTACTTC. The encoded protein is CASSRMGLAGGQETQYF.

This chain's CDR3 is CASSSHGAGYGYTF. The CDR3 nucleotides read TGTGCCAGCAGTTCCCATGGGGCAGGCTATGGCTACACCTTC. This rearrangement joins TRBV27 to TRBJ1-2; TRBD1 is a possible D gene (5 bases). V was cut by 4 bases and J by 4 bases, with 13 bases left in between. The CDR3 contains 14 residues. Per the germline V gene, CDR1 is MNHEY and CDR2 is SMNVEV (reference sequence).

With regard to this clonotype: A read error may produce the germline difference seen at one junction end. J is TRBJ2-7 and V is TRBV19; the D gene is possibly TRBD2 (5 bases). The CDR3 is 13 amino acids. CDR1 is LNHDA and CDR2 is SQIVND in the germline V gene (reference sequence). CDR3 loop: CASGIGGSYEQYF. For the CDR3, the DNA is TGTGCCAGTGGTATAGGAGGCAGCTACGAGCAGTACTTC.

This clonotype was seen many times. The chain combines TRBV7-2 with TRBJ1-1; a possible D gene is TRBD1 (5 bases). CDR1 is SGHTA, CDR2 FQGNSA, per germline. The V gene lost 2 bases and the J gene lost 4 bases, with 11 bases spanning the gap. The CDR3 runs to 14 residues. The CDR3 DNA is TGTGCCAGCAGCTTATTGACGGGGGGCACTGAAGCTTTCTTT. Its protein is CASSLLTGGTEAFF.

This clonotype was counted a few times. The rearrangement links TRBV27 to TRBJ2-5, with a possible D match to TRBD1 (7 bases). V lost 10 bases and J lost 1, with 19 bases in between. The CDR3 totals 15 residues. The germline gives CDR1 MNHEY, CDR2 SMNVEV (reference sequence). The CDR3 sequence: CATRLGGGPQETQYF. CDR3 coding DNA: TGTGCCACCAGACTAGGAGGGGGCCCCCAAGAGACCCAGTACTTC.

This clonotype has just a few counts. The J gene is TRBJ1-5, the V gene TRBV4-1, with D hard to call. The CDR3 runs 14 residues. Germline V lookup: CDR1 MGHRA, CDR2 YSYEKL. Deletions cut 1 base from V and 9 bases from J, with 13 bases between. Here the CDR3 reads CASSQGVLAVPQHF. DNA of the CDR3: TGCGCCAGCAGCCAAGGCGTGTTAGCCGTGCCCCAGCATTTT.

This clonotype appeared many times. The chain carries TRBV5-4 and TRBJ1-1; D gene uncertain. V gave up 3 bases and J gave up 4 bases, with 7 bases separating them. The CDR3 totals 12 residues. Germline V gene lookup returns CDR1 SGHNT and CDR2 YYREEE (reference sequence). The DNA for the CDR3 is TGTGCCAGCAGCTACGGTGCCACTGAAGCTTTCTTT. Protein: CASSYGATEAFF. Filled out from reference TRBV5-4 and TRBJ1-1, the complete variable domain reads ETGVTQSPTHLIKTRGQQVTLRCSSQSGHNTVSWYQQALGQGPQFIFQYYREEENGRGNFPPRFSGLQFPNYSSELNVNALELDDSALYLCASSYGATEAFFGQGTRLTVV.

Many counts were recorded for this clonotype. The V and J genes are TRBV4-1 and TRBJ1-1; D unresolved. Deletions cut 3 bases from V and 4 bases from J, with 9 bases between. The germline V gene has CDR1 MGHRA and CDR2 YSYEKL. This CDR3 region has 13 residues. In nucleotides, the CDR3 is TGCGCCAGCAGCCAGTCGGCGGGCACTGAAGCTTTCTTT. Translated, it gives CASSQSAGTEAFF.

This clonotype was seen at least ten times. The rearrangement joins TRBV2 to TRBJ2-7; tentatively, D is TRBD1 (5 bases). This CDR3 region has 15 residues. Looked up from germline, CDR1 is SNHLY and CDR2 is FYNNEI. V gave up 1 base and J gave up 0 bases, with 10 bases separating them. CDR3 in DNA: TGTGCCAGCAGTGAAGTGGTAGGGGCCTCCTACGAGCAGTACTTC. Translated: CASSEVVGASYEQYF.

This clonotype occurred many times. The chain uses TRBV7-9 and TRBJ2-6, with 8 bases lining up with TRBD1. V gave up 0 bases and J gave up 3 bases; unmatched junction bases: 4. The CDR3 contains 17 residues. The germline CDR1 and CDR2 sequences are SEHNR and FQNEAQ (reference sequence). The CDR3 loop reads CASSLAPRGLGANVLTF. The CDR3 bases are TGTGCCAGCAGCTTAGCTCCCAGGGGGCTTGGGGCCAACGTCCTGACTTTC.

On this clonotype itself: The junction does not match germline at one end; this may be a read error. The chain recombines TRBV18 with TRBJ1-5; no clear D gene. Germline V gene data show CDR1 as KGHSH and CDR2 as LQKENI. This CDR3 contains 17 residues. CDR3 coding DNA: TGTGCCAGCTCACCAAAGAAGGTTCAGTTGGGCAATCAGCCCCAGAATTTT. It specifies CASSPKKVQLGNQPQNF.

This clonotype appeared many times. This chain uses TRBV28 with TRBJ2-7; possibly TRBD1 for D (5 bases). Germline V gene lookup returns CDR1 MDHEN and CDR2 SYDVKM. V was cut by 8 bases and J by 4 bases, with 18 bases left in between. The CDR3 consists of 14 residues. CDR3 loop: CASLPDTEKYEQYF. For the CDR3, the DNA is TGTGCCAGCCTCCCGGACACGGAAAAATACGAGCAGTACTTC.

This clonotype was recorded a few times. The chain couples TRBV6-2 or TRBV6-3 to TRBJ2-2; 9 nucleotides align to TRBD2. V lost 0 bases to trimming and J lost 0 bases; unmatched junction nucleotides: 8. Germline V gene lookup returns CDR1 MNHEY and CDR2 SVGEGT. This CDR3 spans 19 amino acids. In DNA, the CDR3 is TGTGCCAGCAGTTACTCCTTCCAGCGGGAGGTCCCGAACACCGGGGAGCTGTTTTTT. Its translation: CASSYSFQREVPNTGELFF.

This clonotype was seen many times. The CDR3 coding sequence is TGCGCCAGCAGCTTGCCGACAGGGACGTCCGAGCAGTACTTC. Amino acids: CASSLPTGTSEQYF. The rearrangement joins TRBV5-1 to TRBJ2-7, with 7 bases identical to TRBD1. CDR1 SGHRS and CDR2 YFSETQ come from the germline V gene. V gave up 1 base and J gave up 6 bases; unmatched junction bases: 7. This CDR3 contains 14 residues.

In its sample, this clonotype was seen many times. V and J are TRBV30 and TRBJ2-7; perhaps TRBD1 as D (6 bases). This CDR3 has 15 amino acids. Germline V CDR1 and CDR2: GTSNPN, SVGIG (reference sequence). Trimming left V 3 bases short and J 3 bases short, with 18 bases between. CDR3 amino acids: CAWSSGQGFIYEQYF. For the CDR3, the DNA is TGTGCCTGGAGCTCGGGGCAGGGGTTCATCTACGAGCAGTACTTC. The entire variable domain, with the rest obtained from reference TRBV30 and TRBJ2-7, is as follows: SQTIHQWPATLVQPVGSPLSLECTVEGTSNPNLYWYRQAAGRGLQLLFYSVGIGQISSEVPQNLSASRPQDRQFILSSKKLLLSDSGFYLCAWSSGQGFIYEQYFGPGTRLTVT.

The chain employs TRBV6-2 or TRBV6-3 and TRBJ2-1; 9 bases map to TRBD2. The germline CDR1 and CDR2 sequences are MNHEY and SVGEGT. V shed 2 bases, J shed 2 bases, and the junction held 4 bases outside the gene matches. This CDR3 has 16 residues. Written as DNA, the CDR3 is TGTGCCAGCAGTTACAGTAGCGGGAGAGCCTACAATGAGCAGTTCTTC. Translating gives CASSYSSGRAYNEQFF.

This clonotype showed up many times. The rearrangement links TRBV13 to TRBJ2-3; 10 positions agree with TRBD2. From germline, CDR1 is PRHDT and CDR2 FYEKMQ (reference sequence). Trimming removed 5 bases from V and 8 bases from J; junction bases left unmatched: 13. This CDR3 has 16 amino acids. The CDR3 here is CASSLKGLANSGTQYF. The DNA of the CDR3 is TGTGCCAGCAGCCTTAAGGGACTAGCGAATTCGGGTACGCAGTATTTT. The full variable domain, with the rest looked up from reference TRBV13 and TRBJ2-3, is AAGVIQSPRHLIKEKRETATLKCYPIPRHDTVYWYQQGPGQDPQFLISFYEKMQSDKGSIPDRFSAQQFSDYHSELNMSSLELGDSALYFCASSLKGLANSGTQYFGPGTRLTVL.

V gene TRBV11-2 combines with J gene TRBJ1-2, with a tentative D call TRBD1 (5 bases). The V end lost 4 bases, the J end lost 3 bases, and 9 bases lay between the germline ends. CDR1 and CDR2 from the germline V gene are SGHAT and FQNNGV. The CDR3 consists of 13 residues. This chain's CDR3 is CASSSQGYYGYTF. The CDR3 DNA reads as TGTGCCAGCAGCTCCCAGGGATACTATGGCTACACCTTC.

In this sample, this clonotype turned up a few times. This sequence joins TRBV24-1 and TRBJ2-5; D call uncertain. Trimming cost V 2 bases and J 12 bases, with 12 bases left between them. Germline assignment: CDR1 KGHDR and CDR2 SFDVKD. CDR3 length: 12 residues. DNA of the CDR3: TGTGCCACCAGTGATTCCGGGCCCCCCGAGTACTTC. Protein sequence: CATSDSGPPEYF.

In this sample, this clonotype turned up a few times. This chain joins TRBV5-5 and TRBJ2-7; no clear D gene. There are 16 residues in the CDR3. The germline CDR1 and CDR2 sequences are SGHKS and YYEKEE (reference sequence). With 4 bases removed from V and 3 bases from J, the gap between germline ends came to 20 bases. The CDR3 loop is CASSPPHDIDHYEQYF. The CDR3 nucleotides read TGTGCCAGCAGCCCCCCGCACGACATCGACCACTACGAGCAGTACTTC.

V usage is TRBV4-3 and J usage is TRBJ1-2; 8 bases are a match to TRBD1. With V trimmed by 1 base and J by 6 bases, 7 bases remained unmatched. The CDR3 contains 15 residues. The germline V gene encodes CDR1 LGHNA and CDR2 YSLEER. For the CDR3, the DNA is TGCGCCAGCAGCCAAGCTTTGGGACAGGAGGATGGCTACACCTTC. Protein: CASSQALGQEDGYTF.

The sample holds a few counts of this clonotype. The chain employs TRBV27 and TRBJ2-7; D uncertain. Trimming stripped 3 bases from V and 0 bases from J, with 9 bases between. The CDR3 is 14 amino acids. Germline V lookup: CDR1 MNHEY, CDR2 SMNVEV (reference sequence). The CDR3 here is CASSFLGTSYEQYF. The CDR3 DNA sequence: TGTGCCAGCAGTTTTTTGGGTACCTCCTACGAGCAGTACTTC.

Regarding this clonotype: Given a much more abundant clone one base away, this may be a read error. The chain employs TRBV7-9 and TRBJ2-7, with D perhaps matching TRBD1 (6 bases). This CDR3 region has 12 residues. Germline values: CDR1 SEHNR, CDR2 FQNEAQ (reference sequence). The CDR3 reads CAGSLGGREQYF. In nucleotides, the CDR3 is TGTGCCGGCAGCTTAGGGGGTCGGGAGCAGTACTTC.